Reported below is one T cell receptor (beta chain). Its target is unknown. These data belong to a study of shared clonotypes between healthy human individuals. Across the study: A donor's plate count was three for CD4 naive and three for CD4 memory; CD8 naive had two and CD8 memory one. Study-level points and caveats: Rarefaction showed sorted-subset sequencing was incomplete despite large depth.

Under the authors' procedure: Junction-only sequences produced by ImmunoSEQ had no quality scores, so filtering differed. The protocol was immunoSEQ multiplex PCR, while the TCRdb copy is restricted to in-frame clones and leaves out a portion. V, J and clone size reflect that table, while D and trimming were determined from the DNA. The repertoire holds about 510,000 clones, with 90% to 96% as singletons. V shed 1 base and J shed 4 bases, with 14 bases lying between them. Per the germline V gene, CDR1 is LGHNA and CDR2 is YNFKEQ. The CDR3 is made up of 15 amino acids. The study separated CD4+ cells into CD45RA+ naive and CD45RA-negative memory subsets.

This receptor was obtained from a woman under 40 in good health. The rearrangement uses TRBV4-2 and TRBJ2-7; D remains ambiguous. The sequencing input was naive CD4+ T cells sorted from blood. Sample subset: CD45RA+ positively selected. The CDR3 region has the DNA TGTGCCAGCAGCCAAGTTTGGTGGGGTGGGTACGAGCAGTACTTC. It yields the protein CASSQVWWGGYEQYF.